This record concerns one TCR beta chain sequence. No antigen is known for it. Total RNA (around 0.45 ug) served as template for TCR beta cDNA synthesis primed by a constant-region primer. Three nested multiplex PCR rounds of slightly modified ARM-PCR generated TCR beta libraries. In the first two PCR rounds, TRBV1-TRBV30 forward primers were paired with a C-beta reverse primer, and each round lasted roughly 10 cycles. TCRdb processed the multiplex PCR reads anew with MiXCR; each CDR3 protein has one entry. The sample has approximately 340,000 distinct CDR3 sequences; approximately 65% are singletons. The data are from a study of tumor-infiltrating lymphocytes in primary liver carcinoma. General study points: Less overlap was seen in tumor-adjacent and tumor-blood pairs than in tumor region pairs.

Deletions cut 5 bases from V and 9 bases from J, with 20 bases between. CDR1 SGHAT and CDR2 FQDESV come from the germline V gene (reference sequence). The CDR3 runs to 15 residues. The researchers obtained blood RNA from unsorted whole blood and also extracted germline DNA. The chain employs TRBV11-1 and TRBJ2-1; D might be TRBD1 (5 bases). Sequencing input: peripheral blood. This receptor was taken from a man aged 35-49 years with primary liver carcinoma and hepatitis B virus infection. Here the CDR3 reads CASSPGSYDSSEQFF. CDR3 coding DNA: TGTGCCAGCAGCCCCGGATCTTACGACAGTAGTGAGCAGTTCTTC.